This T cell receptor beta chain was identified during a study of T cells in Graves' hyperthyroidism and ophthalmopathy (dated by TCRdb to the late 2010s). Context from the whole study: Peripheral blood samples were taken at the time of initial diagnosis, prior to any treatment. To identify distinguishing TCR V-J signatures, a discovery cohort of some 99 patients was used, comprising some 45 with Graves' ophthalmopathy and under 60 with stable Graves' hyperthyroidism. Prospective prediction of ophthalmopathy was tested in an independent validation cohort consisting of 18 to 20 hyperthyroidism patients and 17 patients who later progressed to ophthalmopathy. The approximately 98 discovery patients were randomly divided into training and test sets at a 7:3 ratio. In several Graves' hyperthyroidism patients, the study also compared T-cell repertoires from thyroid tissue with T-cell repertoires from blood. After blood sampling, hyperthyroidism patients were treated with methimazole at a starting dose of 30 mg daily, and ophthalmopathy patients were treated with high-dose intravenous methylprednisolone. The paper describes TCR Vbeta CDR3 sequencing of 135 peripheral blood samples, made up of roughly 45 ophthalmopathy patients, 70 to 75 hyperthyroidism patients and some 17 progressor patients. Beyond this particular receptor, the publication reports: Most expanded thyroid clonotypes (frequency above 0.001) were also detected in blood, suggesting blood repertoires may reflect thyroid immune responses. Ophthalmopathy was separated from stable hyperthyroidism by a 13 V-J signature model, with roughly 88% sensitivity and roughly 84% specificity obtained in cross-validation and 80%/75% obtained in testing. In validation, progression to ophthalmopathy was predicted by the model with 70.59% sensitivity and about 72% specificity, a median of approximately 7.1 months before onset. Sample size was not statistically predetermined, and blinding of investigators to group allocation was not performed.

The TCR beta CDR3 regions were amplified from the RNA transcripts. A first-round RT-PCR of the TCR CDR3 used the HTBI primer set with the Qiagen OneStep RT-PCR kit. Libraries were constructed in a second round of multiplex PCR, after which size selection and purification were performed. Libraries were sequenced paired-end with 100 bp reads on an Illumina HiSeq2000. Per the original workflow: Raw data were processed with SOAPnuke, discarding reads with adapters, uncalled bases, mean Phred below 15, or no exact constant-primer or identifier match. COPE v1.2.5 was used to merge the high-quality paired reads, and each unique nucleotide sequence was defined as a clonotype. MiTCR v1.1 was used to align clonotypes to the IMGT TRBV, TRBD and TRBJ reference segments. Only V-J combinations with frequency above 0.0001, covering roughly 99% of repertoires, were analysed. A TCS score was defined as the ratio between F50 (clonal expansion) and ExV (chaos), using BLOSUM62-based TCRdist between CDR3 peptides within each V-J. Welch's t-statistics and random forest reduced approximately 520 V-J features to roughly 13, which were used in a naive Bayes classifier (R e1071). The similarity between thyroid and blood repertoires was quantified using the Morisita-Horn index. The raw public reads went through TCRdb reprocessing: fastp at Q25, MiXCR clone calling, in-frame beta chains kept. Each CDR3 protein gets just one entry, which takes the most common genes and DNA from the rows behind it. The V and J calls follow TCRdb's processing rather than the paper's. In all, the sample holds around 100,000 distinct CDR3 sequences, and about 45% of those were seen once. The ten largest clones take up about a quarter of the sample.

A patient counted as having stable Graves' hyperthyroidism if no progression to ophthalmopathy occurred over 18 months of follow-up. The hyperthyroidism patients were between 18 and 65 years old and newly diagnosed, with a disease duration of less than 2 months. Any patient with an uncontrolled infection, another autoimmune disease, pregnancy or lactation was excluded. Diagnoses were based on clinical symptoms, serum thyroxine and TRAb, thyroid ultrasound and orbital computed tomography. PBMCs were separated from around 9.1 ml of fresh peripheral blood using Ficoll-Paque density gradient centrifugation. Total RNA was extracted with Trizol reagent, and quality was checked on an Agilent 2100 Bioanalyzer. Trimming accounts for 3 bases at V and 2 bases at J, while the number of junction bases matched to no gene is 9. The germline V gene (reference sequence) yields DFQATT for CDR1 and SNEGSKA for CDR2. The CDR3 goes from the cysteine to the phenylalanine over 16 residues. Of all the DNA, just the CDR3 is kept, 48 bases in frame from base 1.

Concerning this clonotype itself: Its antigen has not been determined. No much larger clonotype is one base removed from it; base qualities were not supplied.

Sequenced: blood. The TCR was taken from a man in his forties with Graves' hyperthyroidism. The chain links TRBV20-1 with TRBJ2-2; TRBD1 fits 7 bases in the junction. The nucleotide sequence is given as TGCAGTGCTAGTGGGACAGTTGCCCCTAACACCGGGGAGCTGTTTTTT. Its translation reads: CSASGTVAPNTGELFF.